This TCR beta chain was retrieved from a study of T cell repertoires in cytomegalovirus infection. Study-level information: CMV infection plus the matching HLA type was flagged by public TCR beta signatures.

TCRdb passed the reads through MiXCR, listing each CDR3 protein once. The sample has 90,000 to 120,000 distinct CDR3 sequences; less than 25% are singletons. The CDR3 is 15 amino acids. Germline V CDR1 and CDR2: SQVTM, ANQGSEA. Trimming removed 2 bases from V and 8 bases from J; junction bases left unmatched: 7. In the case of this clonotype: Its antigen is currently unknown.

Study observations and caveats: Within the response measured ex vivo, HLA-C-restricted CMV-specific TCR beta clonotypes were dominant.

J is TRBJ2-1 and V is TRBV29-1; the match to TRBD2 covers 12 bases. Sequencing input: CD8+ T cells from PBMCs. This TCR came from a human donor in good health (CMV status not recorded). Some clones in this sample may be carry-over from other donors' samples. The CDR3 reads CSVELTSGSLDEQFF. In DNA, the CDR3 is TGCAGCGTTGAATTGACTAGCGGGAGTCTGGATGAGCAGTTCTTC.